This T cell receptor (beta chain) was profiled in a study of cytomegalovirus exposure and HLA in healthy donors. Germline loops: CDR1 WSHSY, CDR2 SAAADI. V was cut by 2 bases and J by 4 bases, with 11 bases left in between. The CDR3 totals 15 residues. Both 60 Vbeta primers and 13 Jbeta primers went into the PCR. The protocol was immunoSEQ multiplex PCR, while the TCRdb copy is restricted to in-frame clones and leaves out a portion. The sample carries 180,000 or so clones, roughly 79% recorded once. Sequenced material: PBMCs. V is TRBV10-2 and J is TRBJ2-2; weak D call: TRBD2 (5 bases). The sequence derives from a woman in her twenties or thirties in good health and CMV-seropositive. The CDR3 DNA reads TGCGCCAGCAGTGAGGAGGGTCGGGGCACCGGGGAGCTGTTTTTT. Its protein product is CASSEEGRGTGELFF.